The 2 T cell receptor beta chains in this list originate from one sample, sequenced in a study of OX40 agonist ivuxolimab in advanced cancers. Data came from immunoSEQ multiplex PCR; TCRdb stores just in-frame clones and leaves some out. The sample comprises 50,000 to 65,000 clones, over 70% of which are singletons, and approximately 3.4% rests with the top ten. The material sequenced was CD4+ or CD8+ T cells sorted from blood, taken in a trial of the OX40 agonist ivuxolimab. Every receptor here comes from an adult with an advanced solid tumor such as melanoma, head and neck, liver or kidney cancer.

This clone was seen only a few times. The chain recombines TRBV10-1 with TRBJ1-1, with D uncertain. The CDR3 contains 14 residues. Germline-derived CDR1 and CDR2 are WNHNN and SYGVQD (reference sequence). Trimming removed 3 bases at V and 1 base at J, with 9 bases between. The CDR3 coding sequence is TGCGCCAGCAGTGAAGCCGGGAAGAACACTGAAGCTTTCTTT. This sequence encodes CASSEAGKNTEAFF.

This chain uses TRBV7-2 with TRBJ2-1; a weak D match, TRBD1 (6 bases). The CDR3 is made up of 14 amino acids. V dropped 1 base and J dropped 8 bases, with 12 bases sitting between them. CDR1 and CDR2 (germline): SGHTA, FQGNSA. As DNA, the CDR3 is TGTGCCAGCAGCTTAGACGGGTCAGGGGATGAGCAGTTCTTC. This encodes CASSLDGSGDEQFF.